One T cell receptor beta chain is described in this entry. Its cognate antigen has yet to be identified. No quality values exist for individual bases; no much larger clone is one base distant. This record comes from a study of cytotoxic CD8 clonotypes in ibrutinib-treated CLL (dated by TCRdb to about 2021). Notes on the research overall: The cohort was composed of about 10 relapsed/refractory and around 15 treatment-naive patients; IGHV unmutated status was identified in 17 patients. Responses were partial in approximately 24 patients and complete in 2; after median approximately 67 months follow-up, 14 stayed in remission and 12 progressed. Response samples were obtained after a median of around 11 months of treatment, with a range of roughly 6 to 36 months. On average, each sample had 255,043 productive templates and 100,000 or so productive rearrangements. Of the roughly 90 people in the trial, approximately 26 had longitudinal samples available. Cryopreserved peripheral blood mononuclear cells were obtained before treatment, at response, and at either sustained remission or disease progression. Patients were still on ibrutinib when every remission and progressive disease sample was collected.

The CDR3, from cysteine to phenylalanine, totals 14 residues. The entry retains the CDR3 DNA only, 42 bases that are in frame from base 1. The junction shows trimming of 3 bases on V and 6 bases on J, and the gene matches do not reach 0 bases of it. As encoded in the germline V gene, CDR1 is SGHVS while CDR2 is FNYEAQ. The investigation overall reported the following: Sustained-remission and progressing patients did not have matched sampling times, and lymph node repertoires were not examined. At ibrutinib response clonality went up, during sustained remission it held steady, and at progression it dropped back toward baseline. At baseline, clonality was higher than in age-matched healthy donors and showed a strong correlation with circulating CD8+ T-cell counts. Public clonotypes were found to be uncommon and were observed to contract or remain stable during treatment; the increase in clonality was shown to reflect expansion of private clonotypes at ibrutinib response.

Explained via the paper, the time point label denotes: progressive disease on ibrutinib. Around 1.8 micrograms of genomic DNA were extracted from cryopreserved PBMCs for TCR beta library preparation. Longitudinal blood samples from CLL patients on ibrutinib monotherapy underwent high-throughput TCR beta sequencing. Patients were enrolled in a phase 2 open-label single-center ibrutinib monotherapy trial. On a MiSeq, deep resolution sequencing aimed for a depth between 1 in 1 million and 1 in 200,000 T cells, with each clonotype covered about 9.9x on average. The immunoSEQ hsTCRB Kit was used to generate the TCR beta libraries. The study's own analysis went as follows. ImmunoSEQ Data Assistant and ImmunoSEQ Analyzer were used for data analysis, and V, D and J genes were assigned according to IMGT definitions. Clonality, which ranges from 0 to 1, was calculated by subtracting the normalized Shannon entropy of productive rearrangement frequencies from one. Public clonotype analysis was restricted to overrepresented clonotypes comprising at least 0.05% of each patient's repertoire. Approximately 12 repertoires from age-matched healthy donors, obtained from immuneACCESS, served as clonality controls. Not all clones reach the TCRdb copy of this immuneACCESS table, which keeps in-frame sequences only. Checked studies attribute under half of the gap to unresolved V genes and leave the rest unexplained. V and J calls plus clone size are reproduced from that table; the DNA served to infer D and trimming. In this sample the table shows 250,000 to 350,000 clones, approximately 79% of which occur a single time. The ten biggest clones cover around 5.3% of the sample.

The V gene is TRBV7-6 and the J gene is TRBJ2-1; 12 middle bases align to TRBD1. The sequencing used PBMCs, collected at disease progression, from a patient treated with ibrutinib. The sequence was obtained from a human donor with chronic lymphocytic leukemia. CDR3 loop: CASSLGQGANEQFF. The DNA sequence reads TGTGCCAGCAGCTTGGGACAGGGGGCCAATGAGCAGTTCTTC.